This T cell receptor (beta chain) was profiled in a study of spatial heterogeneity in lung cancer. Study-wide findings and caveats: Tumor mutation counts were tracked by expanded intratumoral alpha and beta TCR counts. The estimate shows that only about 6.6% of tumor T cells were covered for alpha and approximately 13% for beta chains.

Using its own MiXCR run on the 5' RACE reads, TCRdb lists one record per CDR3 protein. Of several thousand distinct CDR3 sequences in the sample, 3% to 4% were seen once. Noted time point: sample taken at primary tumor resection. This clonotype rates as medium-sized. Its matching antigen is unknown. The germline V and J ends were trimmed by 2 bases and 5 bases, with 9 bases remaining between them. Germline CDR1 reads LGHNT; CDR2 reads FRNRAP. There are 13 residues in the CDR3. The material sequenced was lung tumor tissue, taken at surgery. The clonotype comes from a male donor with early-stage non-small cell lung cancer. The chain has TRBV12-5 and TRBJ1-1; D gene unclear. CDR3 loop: CASGLYAATEAFF. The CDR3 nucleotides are TGTGCTAGTGGTTTGTATGCGGCAACTGAAGCTTTCTTT.